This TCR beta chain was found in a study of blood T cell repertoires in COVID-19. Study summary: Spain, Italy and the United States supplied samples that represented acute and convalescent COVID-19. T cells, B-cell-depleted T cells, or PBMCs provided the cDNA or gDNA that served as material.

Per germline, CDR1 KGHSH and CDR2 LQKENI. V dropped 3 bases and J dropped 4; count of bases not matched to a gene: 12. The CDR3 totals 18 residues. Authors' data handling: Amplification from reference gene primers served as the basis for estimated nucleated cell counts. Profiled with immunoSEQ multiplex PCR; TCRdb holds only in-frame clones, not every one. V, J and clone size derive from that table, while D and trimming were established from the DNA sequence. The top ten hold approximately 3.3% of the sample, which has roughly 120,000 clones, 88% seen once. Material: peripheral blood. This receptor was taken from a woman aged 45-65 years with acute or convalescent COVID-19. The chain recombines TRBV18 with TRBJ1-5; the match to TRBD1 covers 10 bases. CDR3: CASSPRGQGNFGNQPQHF. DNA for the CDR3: TGTGCCAGCTCACCTCGGGGACAGGGGAACTTCGGGAATCAGCCCCAGCATTTT.